The clone carrying this T cell receptor beta chain was found a few times. What it binds is not known. This sample was included in a study of blood T cells in healthy people across ages. Study-level results: Age advanced and TCR beta diversity per million T cells fell, roughly linearly.

The sample providers were healthy Caucasian people from Russia, aged roughly 6 to 90. For the second PCR, which ran for about 7 to 11 cycles, a sample-barcoded 5' primer and a J-beta primer mix were used. TCRdb reanalysed the 5' RACE reads using MiXCR and keeps one entry per CDR3 protein. The data contain about 760,000 distinct CDR3 sequences, 25% of them singletons. In germline, CDR1 is LNHNV, CDR2 YYDKDF (reference sequence). Trimming took 8 bases from V and 1 from J; bases not matched to a gene: 8. This CDR3 has 14 residues. This same sample was also part of a study on T cells of mothers and their children.

The chain joins TRBV15 to TRBJ2-7; 7 bases are shared with TRBD2. The receptor comes from a boy younger than 18 in good health. The specimen was blood. The CDR3 sequence is CATSREDYSYEQYF. CDR3 in DNA: TGTGCCACCTCCCGGGAGGATTATTCCTACGAGCAGTACTTC.